This paragraph covers one TCR beta chain sequence. This clone was seen once. The antigen it recognizes is unknown. The record has no base qualities; no much larger clone is one base away. TCRbeta CDR3 regions were amplified from genomic DNA by means of the immunoSEQ Assay, a bias-controlled multiplex PCR. In the paper's pipeline: Within the assay, amplification of reference gene primers was used to estimate how many nucleated cells each sample contained. To quantify the absolute abundance of each unique TCRbeta CDR3 rearrangement, sequence reads were collapsed and filtered. For each sample, productive Simpson clonality was calculated as the square root of Simpson's diversity index over productive rearrangements. In TCRdb, the immuneACCESS table is reduced to in-frame sequences with V and J assigned. These tables do not hold every clone; where another copy was compared, an unresolved V gene accounts for under half, and the others remain unexplained. That table is the source of V, J and clone size, and D and trimming were worked out from the DNA. Counted in this sample were 50,000 to 65,000 clones; approximately 87% of them appeared once. The ten largest clonotypes hold about 3.9% of the sample.

The record originates from a study of blood T cell repertoires in COVID-19 (dated by TCRdb to 2019 to 2021). Study-wide context: Collaborator samples came from the United States, Italy and Spain and covered acute and convalescent phases of COVID-19. The dataset comprised deeply sampled blood TCRbeta repertoires from subjects exposed to, actively infected with, or recovered from COVID-19. The samples were drawn from the first 160 participants of the ongoing ImmuneRACE study and from some 1,300 subjects provided by 6 global collaborators. Sample metadata almost always included a de-identified subject ID, COVID-19 status, age in years and sex. The material from the prospective study consisted of cDNA or gDNA derived from T cells, B-cell-depleted T cells, or PBMCs. The repertoires were released in a freely available public database intended as a resource for research on the immune response to SARS-CoV-2. HLA class I and class II types, where available, came from metadata supplied by the sample provider rather than from assay-based typing.

Summary of the overall study and its limitations: Clinical and demographic metadata were provided uncurated, with the amount varying by source and participant.

The collaborating institutions used their own protocols to collect whole blood in K2EDTA tubes. For TCRbeta analysis, collaborators shipped samples as frozen whole blood, isolated PBMCs, or DNA extracted from either of those sample types. V is shortened by 4 bases, J by 2 bases, and the region joining them spans 21 bases. As encoded in the germline V gene, CDR1 is MDHEN while CDR2 is SYDVKM. From cysteine to phenylalanine, the CDR3 is 19 amino acids long. Only CDR3 DNA remains: 57 bases, in frame from the first base. The sequenced sample was peripheral blood. The V and J segments used are TRBV28 and TRBJ2-6, with the D gene uncertain. The TCR was taken from a human donor in a cohort sampled during active COVID-19. The CDR3 amino acid sequence is: CASSSQDFSSTTGANVLTF. The nucleotide sequence is given as TGTGCCAGCAGTTCCCAGGATTTTAGTTCGACGACTGGGGCCAACGTCCTGACTTTC.